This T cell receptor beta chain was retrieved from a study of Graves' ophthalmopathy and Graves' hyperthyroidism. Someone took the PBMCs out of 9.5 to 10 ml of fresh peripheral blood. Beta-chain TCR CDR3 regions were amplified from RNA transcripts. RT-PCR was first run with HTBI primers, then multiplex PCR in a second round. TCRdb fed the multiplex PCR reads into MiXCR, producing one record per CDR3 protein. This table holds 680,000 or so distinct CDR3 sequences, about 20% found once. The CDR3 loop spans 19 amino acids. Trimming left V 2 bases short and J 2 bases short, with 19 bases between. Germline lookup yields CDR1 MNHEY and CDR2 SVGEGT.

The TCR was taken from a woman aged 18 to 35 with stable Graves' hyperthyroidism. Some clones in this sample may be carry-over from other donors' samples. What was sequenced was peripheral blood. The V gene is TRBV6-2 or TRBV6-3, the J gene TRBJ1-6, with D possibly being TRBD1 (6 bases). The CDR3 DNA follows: TGTGCCAGCAGTTACCTTACCGGCGGGGGGCATGCCTATAATTCACCCCTCCACTTT. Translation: CASSYLTGGGHAYNSPLHF.